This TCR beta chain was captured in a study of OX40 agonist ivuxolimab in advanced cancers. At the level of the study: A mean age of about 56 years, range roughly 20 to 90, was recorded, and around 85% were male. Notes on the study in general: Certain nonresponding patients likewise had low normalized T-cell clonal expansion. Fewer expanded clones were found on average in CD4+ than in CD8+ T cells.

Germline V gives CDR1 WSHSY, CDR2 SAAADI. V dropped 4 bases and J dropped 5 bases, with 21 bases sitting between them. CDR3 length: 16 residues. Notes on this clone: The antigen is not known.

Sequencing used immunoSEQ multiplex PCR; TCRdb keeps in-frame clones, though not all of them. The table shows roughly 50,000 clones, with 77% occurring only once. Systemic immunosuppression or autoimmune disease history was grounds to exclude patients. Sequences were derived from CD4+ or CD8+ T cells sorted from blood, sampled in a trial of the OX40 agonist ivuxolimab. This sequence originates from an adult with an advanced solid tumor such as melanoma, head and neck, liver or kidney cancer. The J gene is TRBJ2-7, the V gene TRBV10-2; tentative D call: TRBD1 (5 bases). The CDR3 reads CASSGKGRGANHEQYF. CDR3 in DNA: TGCGCCAGCAGTGGGAAAGGAAGGGGCGCGAACCACGAGCAGTACTTC.